A single sample is the source of the 15 T cell receptor beta chains below, sequenced in a study of blood T cell repertoires in COVID-19. Measured with immunoSEQ multiplex PCR; TCRdb has only the in-frame clones, and not every one. The table has 150,000 to 200,000 clones, roughly nine tenths seen once. Sequenced: peripheral blood. Receptors originate from a man between 65 and 85 years old with acute or convalescent COVID-19.

The chain joins TRBV19 to TRBJ2-7; a weak D match, TRBD1 (5 bases). The CDR3 spans 13 residues. Germline lookup yields CDR1 LNHDA and CDR2 SQIVND (reference sequence). Trimming pared 3 bases from V and 1 base from J, leaving 7 bases between. The CDR3 region has the DNA TGTGCCAGTAGTATCGACAGTTCCTACGAGCAGTACTTC. Its translation is CASSIDSSYEQYF.

This rearrangement joins TRBV3-1 (or the pseudogene TRBV3-2) to TRBJ2-2; D possibly corresponds to TRBD1 (6 bases). V was clipped by 5 bases and J by 6 bases, with 16 bases between them. Germline CDR1 reads LGHDT; CDR2 reads YNNKEL (reference sequence). The length of the CDR3 is 15 residues. CDR3 in DNA: TGTGCCAGCAGCTACCAAGACAGGCGCCCCGGGGAGCTGTTTTTT. The encoded protein is CASSYQDRRPGELFF.

The chain recombines TRBV3-1 (or the pseudogene TRBV3-2) with TRBJ2-1; 7 bases match TRBD2. Germline V gene lookup returns CDR1 LGHDT and CDR2 YNNKEL (reference sequence). The CDR3 covers 14 residues. The V gene end was trimmed by 8 bases and the J gene end by 5 bases; junction bases not matched to a gene: 9. CDR3 DNA: TGTGCCAGCTGTAATAGCGGGTGGAACAATGAGCAGTTCTTC. Translated, it gives CASCNSGWNNEQFF.

This chain uses TRBV19 with TRBJ2-6; D is perhaps TRBD1 (5 bases). Deletions cut 6 bases from V and 1 base from J, with 19 bases between. CDR3 size: 18 residues. From germline, CDR1 is LNHDA and CDR2 SQIVND (reference sequence). CDR3 in DNA: TGTGCCAGTAGCCCCTCAGGGTTGATCTTTTCTGGGGCCAACGTCCTGACTTTC. It encodes CASSPSGLIFSGANVLTF.

The chain carries TRBV7-9 and TRBJ2-7; 8 nucleotides match TRBD1. CDR1 is SEHNR, CDR2 FQNEAQ, per germline (reference sequence). The CDR3 is made up of 13 amino acids. V shed 5 bases, J shed 7 bases, and the junction held 7 bases outside the gene matches. The CDR3 protein is CASSKTGAEEQYF. In DNA form, the CDR3 reads TGTGCCAGCAGCAAGACAGGGGCGGAAGAGCAGTACTTC.

The chain links TRBV9 to TRBJ2-5; 11 bases map to TRBD2. The V segment lost 2 bases and the J segment 5 bases; nucleotides outside the gene matches: 8. Germline V lookup: CDR1 SGDLS, CDR2 YYNGEE. The CDR3 sequence is 16 residues long. CDR3 sequence (DNA): TGTGCCAGCAGCGTCACTAGCGGGAGTGGGGGGGAGACCCAGTACTTC. The encoded protein is CASSVTSGSGGETQYF.

This chain connects TRBV4-3 to TRBJ2-3; 11 bases align to TRBD2. The CDR3 totals 18 residues. Germline values: CDR1 LGHNA, CDR2 YSLEER. Trimming removed 4 bases from V and 4 bases from J; junction bases left unmatched: 13. CDR3 residues: CASSPSGIAGGRADTQYF. The CDR3 DNA reads TGCGCCAGCAGCCCCAGTGGCATAGCGGGGGGGAGGGCAGATACGCAGTATTTT.

The DNA of the CDR3 is TGTGCCAGCTCAAAGGGGACAGGGGCCCTGGAGACTGAAGCTTTCTTT. As protein: CASSKGTGALETEAFF. The V call is TRBV18, the J call TRBJ1-1; TRBD1 aligns across 10 bases. V gave up 5 bases and J gave up 5 bases; unmatched junction bases: 11. There are 16 residues in the CDR3. Germline V gene data show CDR1 as KGHSH and CDR2 as LQKENI.

This clone was observed a handful of times. The rearrangement uses TRBV10-3 and TRBJ1-6; TRBD1 might be the D (6 bases). Deletions cut 3 bases from V and 10 bases from J, with 7 bases between. The CDR3 spans 12 residues. Germline CDR1 and CDR2: ENHRY and SYGVKD. The CDR3 DNA sequence: TGTGCCATCAGTGACAGGGGATCACCCCTCCACTTT. Translation: CAISDRGSPLHF.

Turning to this clone: The same CDR3 can be traced to other DNA sequences in this sample. The chain couples TRBV29-1 to TRBJ2-2, with 7 bases that match TRBD1. Germline CDR1 SQVTM, CDR2 ANQGSEA. V was clipped by 4 bases and J by 3 bases; unmatched bases: 5. The length of the CDR3 is 14 residues. The DNA of the CDR3 is TGCAGCGTTGTGCGCGACAGGGACACCGGGGAGCTGTTTTTT. It translates to CSVVRDRDTGELFF.

The chain employs TRBV2 and TRBJ1-6; the match to TRBD1 covers 7 bases. The CDR3 has 14 residues. Germline V gene sequence: CDR1 SNHLY, CDR2 FYNNEI. V was clipped by 6 bases and J by 1 base; unmatched bases: 0. CDR3 DNA: TGTGCCAGCAGGACAGGGTCCTATAATTCACCCCTCCACTTT. It yields the protein CASRTGSYNSPLHF.

The chain has TRBV28 and TRBJ2-3, with 15 bases lining up with TRBD2. CDR3 length: 18 amino acids. Germline CDR1 reads MDHEN; CDR2 reads SYDVKM. V lost 7 bases to trimming and J lost 1 base; unmatched junction nucleotides: 9. The CDR3 DNA follows: TGTGCCAGCAACCCTTGGACTAGCGGGAGGGGGGGCACAGATACGCAGTATTTT. It yields the protein CASNPWTSGRGGTDTQYF.

The chain combines TRBV27 with TRBJ1-2, with TRBD1 identical over 8 bases. CDR1 and CDR2 (germline): MNHEY, SMNVEV (reference sequence). Trimming cost V 0 bases and J 4 bases; bases outside gene matches: 10. This CDR3 has 17 residues. CDR3 loop: CASSLSWQGALIYGYTF. CDR3 sequence (DNA): TGTGCCAGCAGTTTATCGTGGCAGGGGGCGCTTATCTATGGCTACACCTTC.

V and J are TRBV9 and TRBJ2-1, with TRBD2 matching over 12 bases. After removal of 3 bases from V and 7 bases from J, the junction contained 20 bases not matched to a gene. Germline V lookup: CDR1 SGDLS, CDR2 YYNGEE. CDR3 length: 20 amino acids. This CDR3 reads CASSALGGRGRTSGTNEQFF. The DNA for the CDR3 is TGTGCCAGCAGCGCCCTGGGAGGACGGGGTAGGACTAGCGGGACGAATGAGCAGTTCTTC.

This clone was seen only a few times. The chain employs TRBV5-8 and TRBJ1-4, with D maybe TRBD1 (6 bases). The CDR3 spans 15 residues. Trimming left V 2 bases short and J 10 bases short, with 18 bases between. Per germline, CDR1 SGHTS and CDR2 YDEGEE. The CDR3 sequence is CASSLTGFSVAKLFF. The CDR3 DNA sequence: TGTGCCAGCAGCTTAACAGGGTTCTCAGTTGCAAAACTGTTTTTT.